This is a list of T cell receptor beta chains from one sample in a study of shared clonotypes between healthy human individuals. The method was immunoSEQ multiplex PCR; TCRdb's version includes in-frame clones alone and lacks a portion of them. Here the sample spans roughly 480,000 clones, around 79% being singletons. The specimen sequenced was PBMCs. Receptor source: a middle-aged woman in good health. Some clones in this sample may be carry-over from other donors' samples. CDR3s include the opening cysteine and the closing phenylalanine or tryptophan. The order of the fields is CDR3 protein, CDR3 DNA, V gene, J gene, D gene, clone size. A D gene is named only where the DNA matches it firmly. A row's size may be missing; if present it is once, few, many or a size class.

cdr3_aa: CASSLYGTGVNEKLFF
cdr3_nt: TGTGCCAGCAGTTTATACGGGACAGGGGTTAATGAAAAACTGTTTTTT
v_call: TRBV28
j_call: TRBJ1-4
d_call: TRBD1
clone_size: .

cdr3_aa: CASSPQRGFYEQYF
cdr3_nt: TGTGCCAGCAGTCCGCAGCGGGGTTTCTACGAGCAGTACTTC
v_call: TRBV27
j_call: TRBJ2-7
d_call: TRBD2
clone_size: .

cdr3_aa: CASSSAGGTDTQYF
cdr3_nt: TGTGCCAGCAGCTCAGCGGGAGGAACAGATACGCAGTATTTT
v_call: TRBV7-9
j_call: TRBJ2-3
d_call: TRBD2
clone_size: once

cdr3_aa: CASSLPINRQGAFSWGGNTIYF
cdr3_nt: TGTGCCAGCAGTTTACCCATCAACCGACAGGGGGCGTTCTCTTGGGGTGGAAACACCATATATTTT
v_call: TRBV28
j_call: TRBJ1-3
d_call: TRBD1
clone_size: .

cdr3_aa: CASSPGRSGRVYEQYF
cdr3_nt: TGTGCCAGCAGCCCAGGCCGAAGCGGGAGAGTGTACGAGCAGTACTTC
v_call: TRBV7-2
j_call: TRBJ2-7
d_call: TRBD2
clone_size: .

cdr3_aa: CASSPLGTYEQYF
cdr3_nt: TGTGCCAGCTCACCACTGGGAACCTACGAGCAGTACTTC
v_call: TRBV18
j_call: TRBJ2-7
d_call: .
clone_size: many

cdr3_aa: CASSPGGSGYNEQFF
cdr3_nt: TGTGCCAGCAGCCCTGGGGGTAGCGGCTACAATGAGCAGTTCTTC
v_call: TRBV11-3
j_call: TRBJ2-1
d_call: .
clone_size: few

cdr3_aa: CASSETGAYNEQFF
cdr3_nt: TGCGCCAGCAGCGAGACGGGGGCCTACAATGAGCAGTTCTTC
v_call: TRBV10-1
j_call: TRBJ2-1
d_call: .
clone_size: .

cdr3_aa: CASSLTGGLVDEQFF
cdr3_nt: TGTGCCAGCAGCTTAACTGGGGGACTAGTGGATGAGCAGTTCTTC
v_call: TRBV28
j_call: TRBJ2-1
d_call: TRBD2
clone_size: few

cdr3_aa: CSASGTKIGYTF
cdr3_nt: TGCAGCGCATCCGGGACAAAGATTGGCTACACCTTC
v_call: TRBV29-1
j_call: TRBJ1-2
d_call: .
clone_size: .

cdr3_aa: CASSLGPRGTGDEKLFF
cdr3_nt: TGTGCCAGCAGCTTAGGACCGAGGGGCACGGGAGATGAAAAACTGTTTTTT
v_call: TRBV7-2
j_call: TRBJ1-4
d_call: .
clone_size: once

cdr3_aa: CASSLSGDSSLHTQYF
cdr3_nt: TGTGCCAGCAGTCTAAGTGGGGACAGTTCGTTGCATACGCAGTATTTT
v_call: TRBV27
j_call: TRBJ2-3
d_call: TRBD1
clone_size: .

cdr3_aa: CASSQDTLLGNQPQHF
cdr3_nt: TGCGCCAGCAGCCAAGATACCCTCTTAGGCAATCAGCCCCAGCATTTT
v_call: TRBV4-3
j_call: TRBJ1-5
d_call: .
clone_size: .

cdr3_aa: CARSWTPRGPEAFF
cdr3_nt: TGTGCCAGAAGCTGGACGCCCCGTGGGCCTGAAGCTTTCTTT
v_call: TRBV5-3
j_call: TRBJ1-1
d_call: .
clone_size: few

cdr3_aa: CASKQGGNYGYTF
cdr3_nt: TGTGCCAGCAAACAGGGCGGGAACTATGGCTACACCTTC
v_call: TRBV28
j_call: TRBJ1-2
d_call: .
clone_size: .

cdr3_aa: CAWSGKAGRLYEQYF
cdr3_nt: TGTGCCTGGAGTGGTAAAGCGGGACGTCTTTACGAGCAGTACTTC
v_call: TRBV30
j_call: TRBJ2-7
d_call: TRBD2
clone_size: once

cdr3_aa: CASSPEGAMNTEAFF
cdr3_nt: TGTGCCAGCAGCCCTGAAGGTGCTATGAACACTGAAGCTTTCTTT
v_call: TRBV11-1
j_call: TRBJ1-1
d_call: .
clone_size: .

cdr3_aa: CAWSGDLSRSYEQYF
cdr3_nt: TGTGCCTGGAGTGGGGACTTAAGCCGCTCCTACGAGCAGTACTTC
v_call: TRBV30
j_call: TRBJ2-7
d_call: .
clone_size: .

cdr3_aa: CASSLNREYGYTF
cdr3_nt: TGTGCCAGCAGCTTAAACAGGGAATATGGCTACACCTTC
v_call: TRBV6-1
j_call: TRBJ1-2
d_call: .
clone_size: .

cdr3_aa: CAWSVRGTDTQYF
cdr3_nt: TGTGCCTGGAGTGTACGTGGGACAGATACGCAGTATTTT
v_call: TRBV30
j_call: TRBJ2-3
d_call: .
clone_size: .

cdr3_aa: CAIGLAGGLEQYF
cdr3_nt: TGTGCCATCGGACTAGCGGGAGGGCTCGAGCAGTACTTC
v_call: TRBV10-3
j_call: TRBJ2-7
d_call: TRBD2
clone_size: .

cdr3_aa: CASSVNGDVSYNEQFF
cdr3_nt: TGTGCCAGCAGCGTAAACGGGGACGTCTCCTACAATGAGCAGTTCTTC
v_call: TRBV9
j_call: TRBJ2-1
d_call: .
clone_size: .

cdr3_aa: CALLRGSNTGELFF
cdr3_nt: TGTGCCCTCCTCCGGGGGAGTAACACCGGGGAGCTGTTTTTT
v_call: TRBV30
j_call: TRBJ2-2
d_call: .
clone_size: .

cdr3_aa: CASSQEPLPRTGLGKLFF
cdr3_nt: TGCGCCAGCAGCCAAGAACCCCTCCCCCGGACAGGGCTCGGGAAACTGTTTTTT
v_call: TRBV4-1
j_call: TRBJ1-4
d_call: TRBD1
clone_size: .

cdr3_aa: CASSSGGNSYNEQFF
cdr3_nt: TGTGCCAGCAGCTCCGGAGGAAACTCCTACAATGAGCAGTTCTTC
v_call: TRBV11-3
j_call: TRBJ2-1
d_call: .
clone_size: .

cdr3_aa: CASSTSWDRKTF
cdr3_nt: TGTGCCAGCAGCACTAGCTGGGACAGAAAGACCTTC
v_call: TRBV7-1
j_call: TRBJ1-2
d_call: TRBD1
clone_size: .

cdr3_aa: CASSQTSGRTTDTQYF
cdr3_nt: TGTGCCAGCTCACAGACTAGCGGGAGAACGACAGATACGCAGTATTTT
v_call: TRBV18
j_call: TRBJ2-3
d_call: TRBD2
clone_size: once

cdr3_aa: CASSIPTRREQFF
cdr3_nt: TGTGCCAGCAGTATCCCCACTCGGCGTGAGCAGTTCTTC
v_call: TRBV27
j_call: TRBJ2-1
d_call: .
clone_size: .